The 22 T cell receptor beta chains below were found in one sample sequenced in a study of blood T cell repertoires in COVID-19. The repertoire was sequenced with immunoSEQ multiplex PCR; TCRdb's copy has only in-frame clones and lacks some. The profile shows 350,000 to 450,000 clones, 91% of them singletons. Sequencing was carried out using PBMCs or T cells enriched from blood (not recorded which). Every receptor here comes from a middle-aged woman who had been exposed to COVID-19.

This chain uses TRBV27 with TRBJ1-4; maybe TRBD1 (5 bases). The ends were cut back, 1 base at V and 0 bases at J, with 6 bases in the middle. CDR3 length: 15 amino acids. Germline V gives CDR1 MNHEY, CDR2 SMNVEV (reference sequence). This CDR3 reads CASSLLTATNEKLFF. Here the CDR3 DNA reads TGTGCCAGCAGTTTATTGACAGCAACTAATGAAAAACTGTTTTTT.

This rearrangement joins TRBV19 to TRBJ1-6, with 7 bases aligning to TRBD1. Trimming cost V 4 bases and J 13 bases; bases outside gene matches: 10. CDR1 LNHDA and CDR2 SQIVND come from the germline V gene (reference sequence). The CDR3 contains 14 residues. Here the CDR3 DNA reads TGTGCCAGTAGTACTAGTACAGGGGTCGGGCCCCTCCACTTT. Translation: CASSTSTGVGPLHF.

The sample holds one count of this clone. The chain has TRBV13 and TRBJ2-5; unclear D gene. Trimming removed 4 bases from V and 1 base from J, with 7 bases in between. The V gene's germline CDR1 is PRHDT and CDR2 FYEKMQ (reference sequence). The CDR3 consists of 13 residues. CDR3 loop: CASSSLSQETQYF. The CDR3 DNA follows: TGTGCCAGCAGCTCTCTATCCCAAGAGACCCAGTACTTC.

The CDR3 DNA reads TGTGCCAGCAGCGACAGGGCGTACAATGAGCAGTTCTTC. Translating gives CASSDRAYNEQFF. This sequence joins TRBV9 and TRBJ2-1; perhaps TRBD1 as D (6 bases). Per germline, CDR1 SGDLS and CDR2 YYNGEE. The V and J ends lost 3 bases and 4 bases respectively, with 8 bases between them. The length of the CDR3 is 13 residues.

CDR3 amino acids: CASSETRDGKKAFF. The CDR3 bases are TGTGCCAGCAGTGAAACGCGGGACGGCAAAAAAGCTTTCTTT. The chain uses TRBV6-4 and TRBJ1-1; weak D call: TRBD1 (5 bases). This CDR3 comprises 14 residues. Germline V gene sequence: CDR1 MRHNA, CDR2 SNTAGT. V lost 3 bases to trimming and J lost 9 bases, with 17 bases between them.

The chain has TRBV23-1 and TRBJ1-4; perhaps TRBD1 as D (5 bases). TRBV23-1 is placed among ORFs of uncertain function. V lost 10 bases, J lost 0 bases, and 21 bases lay in between. The CDR3 contains 17 residues. Here the CDR3 DNA reads TGCGCCACCTCCTGGGACTTTACTAGTGCAACTAATGAAAAACTGTTTTTT. This encodes CATSWDFTSATNEKLFF.

The V gene is TRBV7-8, the J gene TRBJ1-5, with D hard to call. This CDR3 comprises 13 residues. The V gene's germline CDR1 is SGHVS and CDR2 FQNEAQ. The V gene lost 5 bases and the J gene lost 2 bases, with 7 bases spanning the gap. CDR3: CASSKEGNQPQHF. The CDR3 DNA reads TGTGCCAGCAGCAAGGAGGGCAATCAGCCCCAGCATTTT.

The chain links TRBV27 to TRBJ1-2; D may be TRBD1 (6 bases). The germline V gene encodes CDR1 MNHEY and CDR2 SMNVEV (reference sequence). This CDR3 contains 13 residues. Trimming pared 5 bases from V and 7 bases from J, leaving 14 bases between. The CDR3 reads CASSVTGSPGYTF. CDR3 nucleotides: TGTGCCAGCAGTGTAACAGGGTCACCTGGCTACACCTTC.

The J gene is TRBJ1-1, the V gene TRBV19, with D unresolved. CDR3 length equals 11 residues. Germline values: CDR1 LNHDA, CDR2 SQIVND (reference sequence). V was clipped by 3 bases and J by 5 bases, with 4 bases between them. Here the CDR3 reads CASSIGTEAFF. CDR3 nucleotide sequence: TGTGCCAGTAGTATCGGGACTGAAGCTTTCTTT.

This chain joins TRBV7-3 and TRBJ1-1, with TRBD1 matching over 7 bases. J was trimmed by 7 bases and V by 1 base; bases with no gene match: 0. Germline V lookup: CDR1 SGHTA, CDR2 FQGTGA. CDR3 length: 12 residues. The CDR3 sequence is CASSLRQGEAFF. CDR3 in DNA: TGTGCCAGCAGCTTAAGACAGGGTGAAGCTTTCTTT.

This chain connects TRBV5-1 to TRBJ2-3, with 9 nucleotides matching TRBD2. The CDR3 covers 15 residues. Per germline, CDR1 SGHRS and CDR2 YFSETQ. V was clipped by 4 bases and J by 5 bases; unmatched bases: 8. This CDR3 reads CASSRGLAEGDTQYF. In DNA form, the CDR3 reads TGCGCCAGCAGCAGGGGACTAGCAGAGGGAGATACGCAGTATTTT.

V is TRBV3-1 (or the pseudogene TRBV3-2) and J is TRBJ1-4; D might be TRBD1 (5 bases). The CDR3 consists of 15 residues. Trimming took 5 bases from V and 0 from J, leaving 10 bases between them. The germline V gene has CDR1 LGHDT and CDR2 YNNKEL (reference sequence). The CDR3 coding sequence is TGTGCCAGCAGCGCAGGGATCACAACTAATGAAAAACTGTTTTTT. Residues: CASSAGITTNEKLFF.

The J gene is TRBJ2-1, the V gene TRBV5-1, with 8 bases fitting TRBD2. CDR1 and CDR2 from the germline V gene are SGHRS and YFSETQ. The J segment lost 3 bases and the V segment lost 4 bases, leaving 6 bases of the junction unmatched. This CDR3 region has 15 residues. The CDR3 is CASSHELADYNEQFF. In DNA form, the CDR3 reads TGCGCCAGCAGCCACGAACTAGCGGACTACAATGAGCAGTTCTTC.

The chain is built from TRBV5-1 and TRBJ1-2; TRBD1 agrees at 7 bases. This CDR3 is 15 amino acids long. J gave up 6 bases and V 0 bases, and 8 bases lay outside the gene matches. Per the germline V gene, CDR1 is SGHRS and CDR2 is YFSETQ. CDR3 loop: CASSLAGRGADGYTF. The CDR3 DNA reads as TGCGCCAGCAGCTTGGCCGGCAGGGGGGCTGATGGCTACACCTTC.

The sample holds one count of this clone. DNA for the CDR3: TGTGCCACCAGCAGAGGAACTAGCGGGGGGGCTGAGACCCAGTACTTC. Translated: CATSRGTSGGAETQYF. J is TRBJ2-5 and V is TRBV15, with 13 positions matching TRBD2. From germline, CDR1 is LNHNV and CDR2 YYDKDF (reference sequence). J gave up 5 bases and V 1 base, and 4 bases lay outside the gene matches. The CDR3 spans 16 residues.

The gene calls are TRBV30 and TRBJ1-3; D is unclear. This CDR3 is 14 amino acids long. V lost 3 bases and J 0 bases, leaving 9 bases between the germline ends. The germline gives CDR1 GTSNPN, CDR2 SVGIG (reference sequence). The CDR3 sequence is CAWRPTSSGNTIYF. The CDR3 DNA sequence: TGTGCCTGGAGACCTACGAGCTCTGGAAACACCATATATTTT. Full variable domain (rest looked up from reference TRBV30 and TRBJ1-3): SQTIHQWPATLVQPVGSPLSLECTVEGTSNPNLYWYRQAAGRGLQLLFYSVGIGQISSEVPQNLSASRPQDRQFILSSKKLLLSDSGFYLCAWRPTSSGNTIYFGEGSWLTVV.

This clone was seen just once. The V call is TRBV27, the J call TRBJ2-6; 11 bases match TRBD2. Per the germline V gene, CDR1 is MNHEY and CDR2 is SMNVEV (reference sequence). With 1 base clipped from V and 0 bases from J, the junction kept 14 bases outside the gene matches. The CDR3 covers 22 residues. CDR3 bases: TGTGCCAGCAGTTTATTTCCCCTTACTAGCGGGGGAACCGGCTCTGGGGCCAACGTCCTGACTTTC. Its protein product is CASSLFPLTSGGTGSGANVLTF.

The V gene is TRBV10-3, the J gene TRBJ1-1, with 7 bases aligning to TRBD1. Per the germline V gene, CDR1 is ENHRY and CDR2 is SYGVKD. This CDR3 is built from 13 residues. J lost 3 bases, V lost 6 bases, and 4 bases had no gene match. CDR3 bases: TGTGCCATCAGAGGGGGCTGGGACACTGAAGCTTTCTTT. Its translation: CAIRGGWDTEAFF.

The table lists this clone with a few counts. This chain's CDR3 is CASSPETGAGEKLFF. In DNA form, the CDR3 reads TGTGCCAGCAGTCCGGAGACAGGGGCGGGAGAAAAACTGTTTTTT. The chain has TRBV27 and TRBJ1-4; 8 bases fit TRBD1. V gave up 5 bases and J gave up 8 bases; unmatched junction bases: 10. This CDR3 is built from 15 residues. Germline CDR1 MNHEY, CDR2 SMNVEV (reference sequence). The whole variable domain, filled in from reference TRBV27 and TRBJ1-4, reads EAQVTQNPRYLITVTGKKLTVTCSQNMNHEYMSWYRQDPGLGLRQIYYSMNVEVTDKGDVPEGYKVSRKEKRNFPLILESPSPNQTSLYFCASSPETGAGEKLFFGSGTQLSVL.

The chain employs TRBV18 and TRBJ2-5; 9 positions agree with TRBD2. V dropped 1 base and J dropped 5; count of bases not matched to a gene: 5. The germline V gene encodes CDR1 KGHSH and CDR2 LQKENI. The CDR3 is 15 residues long. The CDR3 is CASSPRRGGRETQYF. DNA of the CDR3: TGTGCCAGCTCACCACGGCGGGGGGGCCGGGAGACCCAGTACTTC.

The J gene is TRBJ2-6, the V gene TRBV18; maybe TRBD1 (5 bases). CDR1 and CDR2 (germline): KGHSH, LQKENI. Trimming took off 6 bases at V and 1 base at J, with 10 bases between the two ends. This CDR3 spans 15 amino acids. The CDR3 is CASSSQGSGANVLTF. The CDR3 coding sequence is TGTGCCAGCTCGTCCCAGGGTTCTGGGGCCAACGTCCTGACTTTC.

J is TRBJ2-3 and V is TRBV27; D is possibly TRBD2 (5 bases). The CDR3 consists of 14 residues. Germline V gene data show CDR1 as MNHEY and CDR2 as SMNVEV (reference sequence). V lost 4 bases, J lost 2 bases, and 10 bases lay in between. For the CDR3, the DNA is TGTGCCAGCAGTTGGACTTTGTACACAGATACGCAGTATTTT. Its protein is CASSWTLYTDTQYF.